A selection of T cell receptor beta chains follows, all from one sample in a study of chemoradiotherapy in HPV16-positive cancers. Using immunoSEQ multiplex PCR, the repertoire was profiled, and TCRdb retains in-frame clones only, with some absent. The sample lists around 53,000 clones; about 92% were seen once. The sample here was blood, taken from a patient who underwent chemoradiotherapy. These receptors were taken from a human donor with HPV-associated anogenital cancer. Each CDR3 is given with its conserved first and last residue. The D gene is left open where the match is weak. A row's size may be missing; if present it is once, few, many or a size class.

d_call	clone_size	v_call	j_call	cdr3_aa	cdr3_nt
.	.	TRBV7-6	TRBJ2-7	CASSLVRDPPYEQYF	TGTGCCAGCAGCTTAGTACGGGACCCCCCCTACGAGCAGTACTTC
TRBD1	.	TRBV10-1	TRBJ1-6	CASSMGQGGSPLHF	TGCGCCAGCAGTATGGGACAGGGGGGTTCACCCCTCCACTTT
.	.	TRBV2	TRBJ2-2	CASESLSTGELFF	TGTGCCAGCGAGAGTCTGAGCACCGGGGAGCTGTTTTTT
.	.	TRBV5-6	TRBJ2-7	CASSLGADSSYEQYF	TGTGCCAGCAGCTTGGGGGCGGATTCCTCCTACGAGCAGTACTTC
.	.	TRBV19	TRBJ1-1	CASSIVAGPNTEAFF	TGTGCCAGTAGTATAGTAGCAGGGCCGAACACTGAAGCTTTCTTT
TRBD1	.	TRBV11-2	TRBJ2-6	CASSLVSGGSGANVLTF	TGTGCCAGCAGCTTAGTCTCAGGGGGCTCTGGGGCCAACGTCCTGACTTTC
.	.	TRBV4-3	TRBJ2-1	CASSQSPGLGYNEQFF	TGCGCCAGCAGCCAGTCCCCGGGACTCGGATACAATGAGCAGTTCTTC
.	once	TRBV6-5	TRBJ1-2	CASAPGPQGGYTF	TGTGCCAGCGCACCGGGACCCCAGGGCGGCTACACCTTC
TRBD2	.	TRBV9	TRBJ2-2	CASSPPSGGRGTGELFF	TGTGCCAGCAGCCCTCCCTCGGGGGGGCGCGGTACCGGGGAGCTGTTTTTT
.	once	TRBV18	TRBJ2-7	CASSPQGGNYEQYF	TGTGCCAGCTCACCCCAGGGGGGCAACTACGAGCAGTACTTC
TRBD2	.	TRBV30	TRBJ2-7	CAWRSGGPHEQYF	TGTGCCTGGAGATCGGGAGGGCCGCACGAGCAGTACTTC
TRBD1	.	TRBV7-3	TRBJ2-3	CASREGTASTDTQYF	TGTGCCAGCAGGGAAGGGACAGCTAGCACAGATACGCAGTATTTT
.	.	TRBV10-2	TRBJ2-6	CASSGGAGANVLTF	TGCGCCAGCAGTGGGGGAGCTGGGGCCAACGTCCTGACTTTC
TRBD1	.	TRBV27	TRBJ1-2	CASSSGDRGGYTF	TGTGCCAGCAGTTCCGGGGACAGGGGCGGCTACACCTTC
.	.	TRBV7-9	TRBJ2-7	CASSSSGGYEQYF	TGTGCCAGCAGCTCCAGTGGGGGGTACGAGCAGTACTTC
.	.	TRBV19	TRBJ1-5	CASSMSTVRNQPQHF	TGTGCCAGTAGTATGTCAACGGTCCGCAATCAGCCCCAGCATTTT
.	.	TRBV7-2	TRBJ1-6	CASRMGGSSYNSPLHF	TGTGCCAGCAGAATGGGGGGATCCTCCTATAATTCACCCCTCCACTTT
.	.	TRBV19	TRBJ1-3	CASSSGASGNTIYF	TGTGCCAGTAGTTCGGGGGCCTCTGGAAACACCATATATTTT
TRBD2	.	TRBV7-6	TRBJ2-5	CASSGIAGASQETQYF	TGTGCCAGCAGCGGCATAGCGGGGGCTTCCCAAGAGACCCAGTACTTC
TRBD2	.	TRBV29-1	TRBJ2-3	CSVGGGPSLGTDTQYF	TGCAGCGTTGGGGGGGGTCCCTCCCTGGGGACAGATACGCAGTATTTT
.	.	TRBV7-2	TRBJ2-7	CASSSRGYGAYEQYF	TGTGCCAGCAGCTCCCGGGGCTATGGGGCCTACGAGCAGTACTTC
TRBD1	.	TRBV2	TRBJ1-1	CASSSDPIDRANTEAFF	TGTGCCAGCAGTTCGGATCCCATCGACAGGGCGAACACTGAAGCTTTCTTT
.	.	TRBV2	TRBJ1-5	CASSWGGLSNQPQHF	TGTGCCAGCAGTTGGGGGGGGCTAAGCAATCAGCCCCAGCATTTT
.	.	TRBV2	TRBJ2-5	CASSELAGPRAAQYF	TGTGCCAGCAGTGAACTGGCGGGGCCAAGAGCGGCCCAGTACTTC
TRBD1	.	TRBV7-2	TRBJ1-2	CASSHGTAYGYTF	TGTGCCAGCAGCCACGGGACAGCCTATGGCTACACCTTC
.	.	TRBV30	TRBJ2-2	CAWIPGAQNTGELFF	TGTGCCTGGATCCCGGGGGCCCAGAACACCGGGGAGCTGTTTTTT
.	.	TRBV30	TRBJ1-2	CAWSVGPVYGYTF	TGTGCCTGGAGTGTTGGACCGGTCTATGGCTACACCTTC
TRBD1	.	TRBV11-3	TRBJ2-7	CASSFQGDGEQYF	TGTGCCAGCAGCTTTCAGGGGGATGGTGAGCAGTACTTC
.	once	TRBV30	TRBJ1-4	CAWGRQLNEKLFF	TGTGCCTGGGGAAGACAGTTAAATGAAAAACTGTTTTTT
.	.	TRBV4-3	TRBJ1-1	CASSQGHGQQKAFF	TGCGCCAGCAGCCAAGGCCACGGCCAGCAGAAAGCTTTCTTT
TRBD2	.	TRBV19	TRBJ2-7	CASSTLAGEPYEQYF	TGTGCCAGTAGTACCCTAGCGGGGGAACCTTACGAGCAGTACTTC
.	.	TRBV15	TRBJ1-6	CATSRDFRGGTNSPLHF	TGTGCCACCAGCAGAGATTTTAGGGGGGGAACGAATTCACCCCTCCACTTT
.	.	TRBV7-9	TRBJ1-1	CASSPQTYTLNTEAFF	TGTGCCAGCAGCCCCCAGACATACACTTTGAACACTGAAGCTTTCTTT
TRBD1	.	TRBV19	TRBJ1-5	CASREQGARNQPQHF	TGTGCCAGTAGAGAACAGGGGGCACGCAATCAGCCCCAGCATTTT
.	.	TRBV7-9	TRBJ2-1	CASSLAGTGPTGNEQFF	TGTGCCAGCAGCTTAGCGGGGACGGGACCTACGGGCAATGAGCAGTTCTTC
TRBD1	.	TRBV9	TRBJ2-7	CASSAYKGQGFWEQYF	TGTGCCAGCAGCGCATATAAGGGACAGGGTTTTTGGGAGCAGTACTTC
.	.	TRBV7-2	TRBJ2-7	CASSLEGRGLHSYEQYF	TGTGCCAGCAGCTTAGAGGGCCGGGGGTTACACTCCTACGAGCAGTACTTC
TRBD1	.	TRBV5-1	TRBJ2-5	CASSLTGGAETQYF	TGCGCCAGCAGCCTGACAGGGGGCGCAGAGACCCAGTACTTC
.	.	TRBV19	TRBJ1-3	CASSRGPGNTIYF	TGTGCCAGTAGTAGGGGACCTGGAAACACCATATATTTT
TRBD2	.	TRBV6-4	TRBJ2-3	CASSDSAGGPDTQYF	TGTGCCAGCAGTGACTCGGCGGGAGGGCCAGATACGCAGTATTTT
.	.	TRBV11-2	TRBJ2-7	CASSLELAVSSYEQYF	TGTGCCAGCAGCTTAGAATTAGCGGTAAGCTCCTACGAGCAGTACTTC
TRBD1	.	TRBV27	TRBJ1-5	CASSLAGGGGNQPQHF	TGTGCCAGCAGTTTGGCAGGGGGTGGTGGCAATCAGCCCCAGCATTTT
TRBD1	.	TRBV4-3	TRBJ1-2	CASSQDGTGINYGYTF	TGCGCCAGCAGCCAAGATGGGACAGGGATTAACTATGGCTACACCTTC
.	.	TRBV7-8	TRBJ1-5	CASSQGGEQPQHF	TGTGCCAGCAGCCAGGGTGGAGAGCAGCCCCAGCATTTT
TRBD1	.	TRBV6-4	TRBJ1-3	CASRRDRDRPGNTIYF	TGTGCCAGCAGGCGGGACAGGGATCGGCCTGGAAACACCATATATTTT
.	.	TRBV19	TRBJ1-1	CASSIVVGTEAFF	TGTGCCAGTAGTATAGTGGTCGGCACTGAAGCTTTCTTT
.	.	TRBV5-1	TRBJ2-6	CASSSPGGHFSGANVLTF	TGCGCCAGCAGCTCACCTGGGGGACATTTCTCTGGGGCCAACGTCCTGACTTTC
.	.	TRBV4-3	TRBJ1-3	CASSEDQGSGNTIYF	TGCGCCAGCAGCGAAGATCAGGGCTCTGGAAACACCATATATTTT
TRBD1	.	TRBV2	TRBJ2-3	CASRDRGGTDTQYF	TGTGCCAGCAGGGACAGGGGGGGCACAGATACGCAGTATTTT
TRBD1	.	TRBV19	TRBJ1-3	CASSPPGQGPGNTIYF	TGTGCCAGTAGTCCCCCCGGACAGGGTCCCGGAAACACCATATATTTT
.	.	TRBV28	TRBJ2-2	CASHLTGELFF	TGTGCCAGTCATCTAACCGGGGAGCTGTTTTTT
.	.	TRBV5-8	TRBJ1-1	CASNPRGQGGNTEAFF	TGTGCCAGCAACCCACGGGGGCAGGGTGGAAACACTGAAGCTTTCTTT